This T cell receptor (beta chain) derives from a study of long-term antiretroviral therapy in people with HIV. It was version v3.0 of the immunoSEQ assay that was run at survey level. The repertoire was sequenced with immunoSEQ multiplex PCR; TCRdb's copy has only in-frame clones and lacks some. The table lists some 11,000 clones, 76% of them singletons. Study findings and constraints: Post-ART, diversity grew, though it stayed under transplant donor control levels.

In regard to this clone: No antigen is known for it.

The CDR3 is made up of 14 amino acids. Germline loops: CDR1 MNHNS, CDR2 SASEGT. The V and J ends lost 2 bases and 2 bases respectively, with 9 bases between them. The material was unsorted PBMCs, obtained at the start of antiretroviral therapy, before treatment. The receptor was isolated from a man aged 30 to 45 with HIV. V and J are TRBV6-1 and TRBJ2-5; no clear D. CDR3 protein: CASSEYPRQETQYF. The CDR3 DNA follows: TGTGCCAGCAGTGAATACCCTAGACAAGAGACCCAGTACTTC.